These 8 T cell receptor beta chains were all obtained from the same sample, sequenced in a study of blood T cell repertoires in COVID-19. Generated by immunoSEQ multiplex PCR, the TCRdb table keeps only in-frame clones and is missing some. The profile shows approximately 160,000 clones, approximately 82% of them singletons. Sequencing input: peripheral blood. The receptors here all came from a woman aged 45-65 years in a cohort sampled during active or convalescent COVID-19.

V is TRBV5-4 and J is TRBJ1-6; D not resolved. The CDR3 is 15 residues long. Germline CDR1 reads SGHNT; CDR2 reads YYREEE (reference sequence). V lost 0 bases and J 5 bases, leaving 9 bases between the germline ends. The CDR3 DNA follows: TGTGCCAGCAGCTTGGATTTCCTAAATAATTCACCCCTCCACTTT. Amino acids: CASSLDFLNNSPLHF. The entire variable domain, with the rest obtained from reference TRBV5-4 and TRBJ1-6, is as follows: ETGVTQSPTHLIKTRGQQVTLRCSSQSGHNTVSWYQQALGQGPQFIFQYYREEENGRGNFPPRFSGLQFPNYSSELNVNALELDDSALYLCASSLDFLNNSPLHFGNGTRLTVT.

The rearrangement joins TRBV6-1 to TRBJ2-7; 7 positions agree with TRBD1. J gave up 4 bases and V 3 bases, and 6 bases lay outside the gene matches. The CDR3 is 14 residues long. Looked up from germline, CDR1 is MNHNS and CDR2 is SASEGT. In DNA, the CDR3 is TGTGCCAGCAGTGAGGGGTCAGGGGGTTACGAGCAGTACTTC. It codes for CASSEGSGGYEQYF.

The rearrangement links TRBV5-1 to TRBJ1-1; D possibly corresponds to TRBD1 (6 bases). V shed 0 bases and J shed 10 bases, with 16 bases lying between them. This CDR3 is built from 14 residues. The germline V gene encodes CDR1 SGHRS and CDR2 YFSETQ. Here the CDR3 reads CASSLEQGRSRAFF. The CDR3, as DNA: TGCGCCAGCAGCTTGGAACAGGGTAGGTCTAGAGCTTTCTTT.

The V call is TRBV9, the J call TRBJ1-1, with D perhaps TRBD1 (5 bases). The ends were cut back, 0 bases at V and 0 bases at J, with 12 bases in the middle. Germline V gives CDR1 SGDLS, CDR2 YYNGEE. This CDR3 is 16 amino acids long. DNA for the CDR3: TGTGCCAGCAGCGTAGCACCTACAGGTATGAACACTGAAGCTTTCTTT. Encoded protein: CASSVAPTGMNTEAFF.

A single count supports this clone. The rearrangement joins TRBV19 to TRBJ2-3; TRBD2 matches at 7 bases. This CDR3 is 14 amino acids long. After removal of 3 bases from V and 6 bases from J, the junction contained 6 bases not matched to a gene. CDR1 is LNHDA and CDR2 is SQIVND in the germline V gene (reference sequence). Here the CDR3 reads CASSILLADDTQYF. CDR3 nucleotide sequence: TGTGCCAGTAGTATTCTCCTAGCGGACGATACGCAGTATTTT.

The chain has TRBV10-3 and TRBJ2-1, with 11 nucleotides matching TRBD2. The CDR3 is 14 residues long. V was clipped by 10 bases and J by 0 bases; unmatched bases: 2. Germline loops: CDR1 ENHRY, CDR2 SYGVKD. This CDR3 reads CATLAGGSYNEQFF. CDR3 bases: TGTGCCACGCTAGCGGGGGGCTCCTACAATGAGCAGTTCTTC.

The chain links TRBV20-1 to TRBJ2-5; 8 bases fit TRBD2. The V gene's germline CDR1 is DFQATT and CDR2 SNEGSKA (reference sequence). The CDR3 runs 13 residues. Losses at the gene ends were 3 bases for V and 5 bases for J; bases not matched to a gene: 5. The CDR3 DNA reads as TGCAGTGCTAGTGGACTAGCCGAGGAGACCCAGTACTTC. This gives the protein CSASGLAEETQYF.

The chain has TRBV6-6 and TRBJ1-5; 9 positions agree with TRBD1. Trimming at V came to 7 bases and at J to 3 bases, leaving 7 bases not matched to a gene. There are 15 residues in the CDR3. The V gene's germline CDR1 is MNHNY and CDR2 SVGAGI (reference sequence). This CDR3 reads CASTLGQGDNQPQHF. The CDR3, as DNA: TGTGCCAGCACCCTGGGACAGGGTGACAATCAGCCCCAGCATTTT.